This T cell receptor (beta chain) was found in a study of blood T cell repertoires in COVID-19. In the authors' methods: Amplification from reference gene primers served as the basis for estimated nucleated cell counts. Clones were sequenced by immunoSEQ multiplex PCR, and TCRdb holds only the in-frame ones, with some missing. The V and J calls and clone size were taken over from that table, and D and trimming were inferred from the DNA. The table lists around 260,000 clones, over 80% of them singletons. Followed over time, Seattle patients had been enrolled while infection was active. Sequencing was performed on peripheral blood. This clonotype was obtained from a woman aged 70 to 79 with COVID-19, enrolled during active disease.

CDR3: CASSQHFSNYGYTF. The CDR3 DNA reads TGTGCCAGCAGCCAACACTTTAGCAACTATGGCTACACCTTC. This chain connects TRBV14 to TRBJ1-2; D remains ambiguous. Germline lookup yields CDR1 SGHDN and CDR2 FVKESK. Trimming stripped 2 bases from V and 2 bases from J, with 9 bases between. CDR3 length: 14 amino acids.